Sequencing of this T cell receptor beta chain was carried out in a study of blood T cells in healthy people across ages. This clonotype was detected a few times. Trimming pared 0 bases from V and 3 bases from J, leaving 11 bases between. The CDR3 sequence is 15 residues long. The V gene's germline CDR1 is MNHEY and CDR2 SMNVEV (reference sequence). PCR was performed a second time for about 7 to 11 cycles using a sample-barcoded 5' primer and a J-beta primer mix. In TCRdb, the 5' RACE reads were re-called with MiXCR into one record per CDR3 protein. Of about 930,000 distinct CDR3 sequences listed, 25% to 30% are singletons. This sample also belongs to another study, concerning T cells of mothers and their children.

The chain has TRBV27 and TRBJ1-1, with unresolved D. The receptor was isolated from a woman between 40 and 50 years old in good health. Sample: blood. CDR3 sequence (DNA): TGTGCCAGCAGTTTATCCCGACTAGGCGACACTGAAGCTTTCTTT. Protein sequence: CASSLSRLGDTEAFF.